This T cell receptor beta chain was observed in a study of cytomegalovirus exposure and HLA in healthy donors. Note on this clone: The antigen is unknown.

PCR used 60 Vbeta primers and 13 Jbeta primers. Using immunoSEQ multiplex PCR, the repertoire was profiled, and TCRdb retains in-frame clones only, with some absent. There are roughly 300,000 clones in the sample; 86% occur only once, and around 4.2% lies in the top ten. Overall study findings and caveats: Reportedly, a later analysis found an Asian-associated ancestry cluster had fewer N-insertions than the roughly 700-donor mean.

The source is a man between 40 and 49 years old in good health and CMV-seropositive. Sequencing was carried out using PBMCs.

CDR3 nucleotide sequence: TGTGCCAGTAGTGGTGGGAGACAGGGCTACGAGCAGTACTTC. This sequence encodes CASSGGRQGYEQYF. J is TRBJ2-7 and V is TRBV19; 7 bases agree with TRBD1. V shed 5 bases, J shed 3 bases, and the junction held 7 bases outside the gene matches. The germline CDR1 and CDR2 sequences are LNHDA and SQIVND (reference sequence). CDR3 length: 14 amino acids.